This TCR beta chain was captured by sequencing in a study of STAT5B mutations in CD4+ large granular lymphocyte leukemia (dated by TCRdb to 2021 to 2024). Regarding the research as a whole: Among healthy controls, the CDR3 'QG' motif was associated with a particular HLA allele. The study compared the TCRbeta repertoires of patients with CD4+ T-cell large granular lymphocyte leukemia against the TCRbeta repertoires of healthy blood donors. The purity of purified fractions was confirmed by flow cytometry on FACSCanto II or FACSVerse to exceed 95% among lymphocytes. Overall study results and their limits: Greater clonality appeared to be present in CD4-sorted patient repertoires than in healthy CD4+ repertoires, and the difference was retained after the putative leukemic clones were removed. Each patient's main leukemic clonotypes were private, but approximately 27% of these clonotypes showed up at low frequency in the non-leukemic repertoires of other patients. Data were not HLA-matched; higher clonality in CD4+ versus CD8+ T-LGLL could reflect the relatively small sample size. TRBV06-family usage was enriched among the top patient clones (8/27) compared with healthy controls (2/35).

Buffy coats from around 37 blood donors, supplied by the Finnish Red Cross blood service, were used as healthy controls. All TCR-sequenced material derived from peripheral blood: patient blood samples and healthy donor buffy coats. Ficoll-Hypaque gradient centrifugation was used to isolate peripheral blood mononuclear cells. Magnetic purification was used to isolate CD4+ cells from the buffy coats of the healthy controls. The Gentra Puregene Cell and Tissue kit was used for genomic DNA extraction, and quantification was performed on a Qubit 2.0 fluorometer. Worth noting for this clone: Its antigen specificity is not known. The sample holds no much larger clone one base away, and base qualities are not on file.

The immunoSEQ assay at survey resolution was applied to genomic DNA for sequencing of TCRbeta rearrangements. For the original study's pipeline: In the TCR sequencing data, the lowest productive clonotype frequency that could be detected was 2.59 x 10-5. Only productive TCRbeta rearrangements, defined as complete and in-frame sequences, were included in the analyses. Simpson clonality, calculated in the immunoSEQ Analyzer version 3.0, was used as the measure of sample clonality. Clones were binned by frequency as very rare, small, medium, large (1-20%) or hyperexpanded (>20%). Generation probabilities were estimated with OLGA 1.2.3, V-gene circos plots were generated with VDJtools, specificities were searched for in VDJdb, and CDR3 motifs were identified with GLIPH. Not all clones reach the TCRdb copy of this immuneACCESS table, which keeps in-frame sequences only. Checked studies attribute under half of the gap to unresolved V genes and leave the rest unexplained. V and J calls and clone size are given by that table; D and trimming were obtained from the DNA. The sample yields 30,000 to 35,000 clones; less than 85% were counted once. Clones ranked in the top ten supply roughly 7% of the sample.

CDR1 and CDR2 are read off the germline V gene (reference sequence) as SGHNT and YYREEE. V is reduced by 2 bases and J by 0 bases, leaving a spacing of 12 bases between them. The cysteine opens and the phenylalanine closes a CDR3 of 15 amino acids. The CDR3 DNA has 45 bases and is translated from base 1. The receptor comes from a human donor in good health. The rearranged chain carries TRBV5-4 and TRBJ2-7; the D gene assignment is ambiguous. The source material was CD4+ T cells from blood buffy coats. The nucleotides are TGTGCCAGCAGCTTTATGTCTGCTAGCTCCTACGAGCAGTACTTC. Protein translation: CASSFMSASSYEQYF.